Listed below are T cell receptor beta chains from one sample, sequenced in a study of T cell repertoires in cytomegalovirus infection. Using its own MiXCR run on the reads, TCRdb lists one record per CDR3 protein. The sample lists approximately 500,000 distinct CDR3 sequences; approximately 10% were seen once. The material sequenced was PBMCs. These receptors were collected from a human donor in good health (CMV status not recorded). Some clones in this sample may be carry-over from other donors' samples. The CDR3 runs from the conserved cysteine through the conserved F or W. The D gene is left open where the match is weak. Clone size appears in some rows only: once, few, many, or a class for an expanded clone.

abundance: NA; v_gene: TRBV19; j_gene: TRBJ2-3; d_gene: TRBD2; CDR3nt: TGTGCCAGTAGTAGTGGCGGGAGTACTAACACAGATACGCAGTATTTT; CDR3aa: CASSSGGSTNTDTQYF
abundance: many; v_gene: TRBV15; j_gene: TRBJ1-3; d_gene: NA; CDR3nt: TGTGCCACCAGCAGAGATCTGAGCTCTGGAAACACCATATATTTT; CDR3aa: CATSRDLSSGNTIYF
abundance: many; v_gene: TRBV10-3; j_gene: TRBJ2-7; d_gene: TRBD1; CDR3nt: TGTGCCAGCACCGGGACAGGGGTGCCCTACGAGCAGTACTTC; CDR3aa: CASTGTGVPYEQYF
abundance: many; v_gene: TRBV7-9; j_gene: TRBJ2-1; d_gene: NA; CDR3nt: TGTGCCAGCAGCTTTGGGCAGGTCTACTACAATGAGCAGTTCTTC; CDR3aa: CASSFGQVYYNEQFF
abundance: few; v_gene: TRBV3-1; j_gene: TRBJ1-4; d_gene: NA; CDR3nt: TGTGCCAGCGAAGGACCCGGTGAAAAACTGTTTTTT; CDR3aa: CASEGPGEKLFF
abundance: many; v_gene: TRBV5-1; j_gene: TRBJ1-1; d_gene: NA; CDR3nt: TGCGCCAGCAGCCCAACCGAGCCGGGGAACACTGAAGCTTTCTTT; CDR3aa: CASSPTEPGNTEAFF
abundance: NA; v_gene: TRBV18; j_gene: TRBJ1-5; d_gene: NA; CDR3nt: TGTGCCAGCTCACCTTCGGACAGCCGAGCCCAGCATTTT; CDR3aa: CASSPSDSRAQHF
abundance: NA; v_gene: TRBV14; j_gene: TRBJ2-3; d_gene: TRBD2; CDR3nt: TGTGCCAGCAGCCAAGTTCGGACTAGCATGACAGATACGCAGTATTTT; CDR3aa: CASSQVRTSMTDTQYF
abundance: many; v_gene: TRBV7-9; j_gene: TRBJ2-2; d_gene: TRBD2; CDR3nt: TGTGCCAGCAGCTCAACGCCGGGACTACCCGGGGAGCTGTTTTTT; CDR3aa: CASSSTPGLPGELFF
abundance: few; v_gene: TRBV5-1; j_gene: TRBJ1-4; d_gene: TRBD1; CDR3nt: TGCGCCAGCAGCGGAGGGACAGGGGGTAATGAAAAACTGTTTTTT; CDR3aa: CASSGGTGGNEKLFF
abundance: NA; v_gene: TRBV20-1; j_gene: TRBJ1-1; d_gene: NA; CDR3nt: TGCAGTGCTAGAGATCGCCAGAACACTGAAGCTTTCTTT; CDR3aa: CSARDRQNTEAFF
abundance: few; v_gene: TRBV25-1; j_gene: TRBJ1-3; d_gene: NA; CDR3nt: TGTGCCAGCAGTGAAAGGAACACTGGAAACACCATATATTTT; CDR3aa: CASSERNTGNTIYF
abundance: many; v_gene: TRBV29-1; j_gene: TRBJ1-2; d_gene: NA; CDR3nt: TGCAGCGTGTTAGGGGAGGAGGGTAACTATGGCTACACCTTC; CDR3aa: CSVLGEEGNYGYTF
abundance: many; v_gene: TRBV7-2; j_gene: TRBJ1-5; d_gene: NA; CDR3nt: TGTGCCAGCAGCCCCCCTGGGAGGCAGCCCCAGCATTTT; CDR3aa: CASSPPGRQPQHF
abundance: many; v_gene: TRBV7-9; j_gene: TRBJ1-1; d_gene: NA; CDR3nt: TGTGCCAGCAGCCCCGGGGGGGTAAGGGTGGTGAACACTGAAGCTTTCTTT; CDR3aa: CASSPGGVRVVNTEAFF
abundance: many; v_gene: TRBV28; j_gene: TRBJ1-1; d_gene: NA; CDR3nt: TGTGCCAGCAGTGTACCCGACCGTTCCTCTGAAGCTTTCTTT; CDR3aa: CASSVPDRSSEAFF
abundance: many; v_gene: TRBV19; j_gene: TRBJ2-7; d_gene: NA; CDR3nt: TGTGCCAGTAGTATAAACAGGGTCCACGAGCAGTACTTC; CDR3aa: CASSINRVHEQYF
abundance: many; v_gene: TRBV10-3; j_gene: TRBJ2-1; d_gene: NA; CDR3nt: TGTGCCATCAGTGTCCGGGACTACAATGAGCAGTTCTTC; CDR3aa: CAISVRDYNEQFF
abundance: many; v_gene: TRBV5-1; j_gene: TRBJ2-7; d_gene: TRBD1; CDR3nt: TGCGCCAGCAGCTGGGACAGATCCTACGAGCAGTACTTC; CDR3aa: CASSWDRSYEQYF
abundance: many; v_gene: TRBV5-5; j_gene: TRBJ2-1; d_gene: NA; CDR3nt: TGTGCCAGCAGCTTGGAGCCAACGGTGAACAATGAGCAGTTCTTC; CDR3aa: CASSLEPTVNNEQFF
abundance: many; v_gene: TRBV19; j_gene: TRBJ2-1; d_gene: NA; CDR3nt: TGTGCCAGTAGTCGCCAGGAGCTCGATGAGCAGTTCTTC; CDR3aa: CASSRQELDEQFF
abundance: NA; v_gene: TRBV7-9; j_gene: TRBJ1-3; d_gene: NA; CDR3nt: TGTGCCAGCAGCCCCCGGGACGGTGCCTCTGGAAACACCATATATTTT; CDR3aa: CASSPRDGASGNTIYF
abundance: many; v_gene: TRBV12-3/TRBV12-4; j_gene: TRBJ2-7; d_gene: TRBD1; CDR3nt: TGTGCCAGCAGCCCCTCCACGGGACAGGGGGACGAGCAGTACTTC; CDR3aa: CASSPSTGQGDEQYF
abundance: many; v_gene: TRBV7-8; j_gene: TRBJ2-1; d_gene: TRBD2; CDR3nt: TGTGCCAGCAGTTCCGGGACTAGCCGCGCGGCTGAGCAGTTCTTC; CDR3aa: CASSSGTSRAAEQFF
abundance: many; v_gene: TRBV12-3/TRBV12-4; j_gene: TRBJ1-2; d_gene: TRBD1; CDR3nt: TGTGCCAGCAGTTTATTTGGACAGGACCTTAACTATGGCTACACCTTC; CDR3aa: CASSLFGQDLNYGYTF
abundance: many; v_gene: TRBV20-1; j_gene: TRBJ2-1; d_gene: TRBD2; CDR3nt: TGCAGTGCTAGTCTAGCGGGGGACAATGAGCAGTTCTTC; CDR3aa: CSASLAGDNEQFF
abundance: many; v_gene: TRBV5-1; j_gene: TRBJ2-1; d_gene: TRBD2; CDR3nt: TGCGCCAGCAGCTTACGGCAGCCGGGACTAGCGGACTACAATGAGCAGTTCTTC; CDR3aa: CASSLRQPGLADYNEQFF
abundance: NA; v_gene: TRBV19; j_gene: TRBJ1-5; d_gene: TRBD1; CDR3nt: TGTGCCAGTAGTATAGTCTCAGGGGGCATTCAGCCCCAGCATTTT; CDR3aa: CASSIVSGGIQPQHF
abundance: NA; v_gene: TRBV20-1; j_gene: TRBJ2-1; d_gene: NA; CDR3nt: TGCAGTGCTTCCCTCTACAATGAGCAGTTCTTC; CDR3aa: CSASLYNEQFF
abundance: NA; v_gene: TRBV25-1; j_gene: TRBJ2-1; d_gene: TRBD2; CDR3nt: TGTGCCAGCAGTCCTCGAAGCGGGAACTACAATGAGCAGTTCTTC; CDR3aa: CASSPRSGNYNEQFF
abundance: NA; v_gene: TRBV12-3/TRBV12-4; j_gene: TRBJ1-4; d_gene: TRBD1; CDR3nt: TGTGCCAGCAGCCGGCGGGACAGGGGTCTCAGAGTTGGTACTAATGAAAAACTGTTTTTT; CDR3aa: CASSRRDRGLRVGTNEKLFF
abundance: few; v_gene: TRBV7-9; j_gene: TRBJ2-1; d_gene: NA; CDR3nt: TGTGCCAGCAGCCGGGGCGGGCCGCAGCAGTTCTTC; CDR3aa: CASSRGGPQQFF
abundance: NA; v_gene: TRBV19; j_gene: TRBJ1-2; d_gene: NA; CDR3nt: TGTGCCAGTAGTATTACTGGGCGCGGGGGCTACACCTTC; CDR3aa: CASSITGRGGYTF
abundance: many; v_gene: TRBV14; j_gene: TRBJ1-2; d_gene: NA; CDR3nt: TGTGCCAGCAGCCAAGACAATAACTATGGCTACACCTTC; CDR3aa: CASSQDNNYGYTF
abundance: NA; v_gene: TRBV25-1; j_gene: TRBJ2-1; d_gene: NA; CDR3nt: TGTGCCAGCAGTGAACAGGGTTCGAATGAGCAGTTCTTC; CDR3aa: CASSEQGSNEQFF
abundance: few; v_gene: TRBV5-1; j_gene: TRBJ1-1; d_gene: NA; CDR3nt: TGCGCCAGCAGCGTAGACTTGGTCACTGAAGCTTTCTTT; CDR3aa: CASSVDLVTEAFF
abundance: few; v_gene: TRBV19; j_gene: TRBJ1-1; d_gene: TRBD1; CDR3nt: TGTGCCAGTAGTACGGACAGGGGCCCAGTGTCTTTCTTT; CDR3aa: CASSTDRGPVSFF
abundance: many; v_gene: TRBV6-1; j_gene: TRBJ2-5; d_gene: TRBD2; CDR3nt: TGTGCCAGCAGAGGACTACTCGGGGGGTCCCAGTACTTC; CDR3aa: CASRGLLGGSQYF
abundance: many; v_gene: TRBV7-9; j_gene: TRBJ2-5; d_gene: TRBD1; CDR3nt: TGTGCCAGTACCTACGGGACAGGGGAACAAGAGACCCAGTACTTC; CDR3aa: CASTYGTGEQETQYF
abundance: many; v_gene: TRBV7-2; j_gene: TRBJ2-6; d_gene: NA; CDR3nt: TGTGCCACCTACAGGGACTCTGGGGCCAACGTCCTGACTTTC; CDR3aa: CATYRDSGANVLTF
abundance: many; v_gene: TRBV19; j_gene: TRBJ2-1; d_gene: NA; CDR3nt: TGTGCCAGTAGTATAGATCAGATTGCAAGGCAGTTCTTC; CDR3aa: CASSIDQIARQFF
abundance: many; v_gene: TRBV2; j_gene: TRBJ1-5; d_gene: TRBD1; CDR3nt: TGTGCCAGCAGTGAAAGGGGGACAGGGTACCAGCCCCAGCATTTT; CDR3aa: CASSERGTGYQPQHF
abundance: many; v_gene: TRBV5-8; j_gene: TRBJ2-7; d_gene: NA; CDR3nt: TGTGCCAGCAGCTCGGGGGACTCCAGAGAGCAGTACTTC; CDR3aa: CASSSGDSREQYF